What follows is one TCR beta chain and its context. What it recognizes is unknown. RNA transcripts provided the template for amplifying TCR beta CDR3 regions. The first round was an RT-PCR with HTBI primers, and the second round was a multiplex PCR. A single record per CDR3 protein comes from TCRdb applying MiXCR to the multiplex PCR reads. The profile shows more than 150,000 distinct CDR3 sequences, roughly two fifths of them singletons. This sample is drawn from a study of Graves' ophthalmopathy and Graves' hyperthyroidism. In the study overall: Prior to any treatment, peripheral blood was collected at the time of initial diagnosis. Study conclusions and caveats: Blood was where most expanded thyroid clonotypes above 0.001 frequency also turned up.

From germline, CDR1 is MDHEN and CDR2 SYDVKM. Trimming pared 2 bases from V and 6 bases from J, leaving 11 bases between. CDR3 length: 13 amino acids. V usage is TRBV28 and J usage is TRBJ2-7; D may be TRBD1 (5 bases). The sequence was obtained from a woman aged 40-49 years with Graves' ophthalmopathy. Sequencing used peripheral blood. CDR3 in amino acids: CASSLGAGFEQYF. The CDR3 nucleotides read TGTGCCAGCAGTTTAGGGGCAGGGTTCGAGCAGTACTTC.